This passage covers 27 T cell receptor beta chains from one sample sequenced in a study of T cells in Graves' hyperthyroidism and ophthalmopathy. What was amplified from RNA transcripts were TCR beta CDR3 regions. In the first-round RT-PCR of the TCR CDR3, the HTBI primer set was used. A single record per CDR3 protein comes from TCRdb applying MiXCR to the multiplex PCR reads. Counted here are approximately 530,000 distinct CDR3 sequences, roughly a sixth occurring once; the ten biggest clones make up about 18%. Sequenced input: blood. The receptors derive from a woman between 18 and 30 years old with Graves' hyperthyroidism.

This clonotype has only a few counts. The chain recombines TRBV5-8 with TRBJ1-2, with D perhaps matching TRBD1 (6 bases). Trimming stripped 5 bases from V and 4 bases from J, with 15 bases between. CDR1 and CDR2 (germline): SGHTS, YDEGEE. This CDR3 spans 14 amino acids. The CDR3 region has the DNA TGTGCCAGCAGTAGGGGGGCGACATTCTATGGCTACACCTTC. It specifies CASSRGATFYGYTF. The whole variable domain, filled in from reference TRBV5-8 and TRBJ1-2, reads EAGVTQSPTHLIKTRGQQATLRCSPISGHTSVYWYQQALGLGLQFLLWYDEGEERNRGNFPPRFSGRQFPNYSSELNVNALELEDSALYLCASSRGATFYGYTFGSGTRLTVV.

The rearrangement links TRBV7-9 to TRBJ2-7; D is perhaps TRBD1 (6 bases). This CDR3 is 14 amino acids long. Germline CDR1 reads SEHNR; CDR2 reads FQNEAQ (reference sequence). Between the trimmed V and J ends, which lost 6 bases and 2 bases, there was a span of 14 bases. The CDR3 reads CASSYGQPPYEQYF. The CDR3 DNA follows: TGTGCCAGCAGTTACGGACAGCCACCCTACGAGCAGTACTTC.

The genes are TRBV27 and TRBJ2-3; no definite D call. CDR1 and CDR2 from the germline V gene are MNHEY and SMNVEV (reference sequence). This CDR3 comprises 16 residues. The V gene lost 1 base and the J gene lost 1 base, with 12 bases spanning the gap. Here the CDR3 reads CASSLLGVGGTDTQYF. CDR3 sequence (DNA): TGTGCCAGCAGTTTATTAGGCGTTGGAGGCACAGATACGCAGTATTTT.

V and J are TRBV16 and TRBJ1-4, with a possible D match to TRBD1 (5 bases). The germline gives CDR1 KGHSY, CDR2 FQNENV. The CDR3 contains 14 residues. V was cut by 4 bases and J by 4 bases, with 10 bases left in between. CDR3 DNA: TGTGCCAGCAGCCCGACAGTCAATAATGAAAAACTGTTTTTT. Its translation is CASSPTVNNEKLFF.

The chain combines TRBV5-8 with TRBJ2-5; 8 bases agree with TRBD1. V dropped 4 bases and J dropped 5; count of bases not matched to a gene: 13. The length of the CDR3 is 16 residues. CDR1 is SGHTS, CDR2 YDEGEE, per germline. CDR3: CASSPLRQGMGETQYF. The CDR3 DNA is TGTGCCAGCAGCCCGCTCCGACAGGGGATGGGGGAGACCCAGTACTTC.

This clonotype was recorded a few times. This CDR3 reads CASSLVGTGYTGELFF. The CDR3 DNA sequence: TGTGCCAGCAGCTTAGTTGGGACAGGGTACACCGGGGAGCTGTTTTTT. The chain combines TRBV7-2 with TRBJ2-2; 9 nucleotides align to TRBD1. Unmatched junction bases numbered 3, after V lost 1 base and J lost 3 bases. CDR1 is SGHTA and CDR2 is FQGNSA in the germline V gene. This CDR3 is built from 16 residues.

There are a few counts of this clonotype. This chain connects TRBV6-2 or TRBV6-3 to TRBJ1-1; D remains ambiguous. The CDR3 is 15 amino acids. V was shortened by 0 bases and J by 2 bases, with 10 bases between the two germline ends. Germline CDR1 MNHEY, CDR2 SVGEGT. DNA of the CDR3: TGTGCCAGCAGTTACTCGGGTACGAGTAACACTGAAGCTTTCTTT. Amino acid sequence: CASSYSGTSNTEAFF.

The rearrangement uses TRBV7-2 and TRBJ2-5; 9 bases are a match to TRBD1. In germline, CDR1 is SGHTA, CDR2 FQGNSA. J lost 3 bases, V lost 4 bases, and 6 bases had no gene match. The CDR3 has 15 residues. In nucleotides, the CDR3 is TGTGCCAGCAGCTCCAGACAGGGGGACGAAGAGACCCAGTACTTC. Its protein product is CASSSRQGDEETQYF.

This clonotype was picked up a small number of times. The chain's CDR3 is CASSQTGLSYNSPLHF. The CDR3 nucleotides are TGTGCCAGCAGTCAAACAGGGTTGTCCTATAATTCACCCCTCCACTTT. The V call is TRBV11-2, the J call TRBJ1-6, with D perhaps matching TRBD1 (6 bases). The CDR3 runs 16 residues. V lost 6 bases, J lost 1 base, and 13 bases lay in between. The germline CDR1 and CDR2 sequences are SGHAT and FQNNGV.

The table lists this clonotype with a few counts. The chain combines TRBV9 with TRBJ2-2, with TRBD1 as a possible D gene (5 bases). Trimming shortened V by 0 bases and J by 5 bases, and 11 bases separated the two germline ends. This CDR3 is built from 15 residues. Per the germline V gene, CDR1 is SGDLS and CDR2 is YYNGEE. Here the CDR3 reads CASSVGQGYTGELFF. The DNA for the CDR3 is TGTGCCAGCAGCGTAGGCCAGGGTTATACCGGGGAGCTGTTTTTT.

Many counts were recorded for this clonotype. For the CDR3, the DNA is TGTGCCAGCAGCTTAGCCGTCTCGGGTGAAAAACTGTTTTTT. Translated: CASSLAVSGEKLFF. The V gene is TRBV11-3, the J gene TRBJ1-4; D is uncertain. Trimming shortened V by 1 base and J by 7 bases, and 10 bases separated the two germline ends. The germline V gene has CDR1 SGHNT and CDR2 YENEEA. This CDR3 contains 14 residues. Supplemented by reference TRBV11-3 and TRBJ1-4, the full variable domain reads EAGVVQSPRYKIIEKKQPVAFWCNPISGHNTLYWYLQNLGQGPELLIRYENEEAVDDSQLPKDRFSAERLKGVDSTLKIQPAELGDSAVYLCASSLAVSGEKLFFGSGTQLSVL.

This clonotype was counted a few times. Here the CDR3 reads CASSQDISGYNSPLHF. CDR3 in DNA: TGTGCCAGCAGCCAAGATATTTCCGGTTATAATTCACCCCTCCACTTT. The chain uses TRBV14 and TRBJ1-6; D unresolved. This CDR3 has 16 amino acids. Trimming took off 0 bases at V and 4 bases at J, with 10 bases between the two ends. CDR1 and CDR2 from the germline V gene are SGHDN and FVKESK. The full variable domain, with the rest looked up from reference TRBV14 and TRBJ1-6, is EAGVTQFPSHSVIEKGQTVTLRCDPISGHDNLYWYRRVMGKEIKFLLHFVKESKQDESGMPNNRFLAERTGGTYSTLKVQPAELEDSGVYFCASSQDISGYNSPLHFGNGTRLTVT.

This clonotype was counted many times. The V and J genes are TRBV7-9 and TRBJ1-1; D is perhaps TRBD1 (6 bases). Germline V lookup: CDR1 SEHNR, CDR2 FQNEAQ (reference sequence). V was shortened by 4 bases and J by 3 bases, with 15 bases between the two germline ends. The CDR3 contains 15 residues. The CDR3 nucleotides are TGTGCCAGCAGCTGGTCAGGGGTGGGGTACACTGAAGCTTTCTTT. This translates into CASSWSGVGYTEAFF.

The CDR3 is CASSQVPPGTSINEQFF. DNA for the CDR3: TGCGCCAGCAGCCAAGTTCCCCCCGGGACTAGCATCAATGAGCAGTTCTTC. The genes are TRBV4-1 and TRBJ2-1; 9 nucleotides match TRBD2. Germline lookup yields CDR1 MGHRA and CDR2 YSYEKL. The CDR3 consists of 17 residues. The V segment lost 1 base and the J segment 6 bases; nucleotides outside the gene matches: 10.

This clonotype was observed many times. The V call is TRBV3-1, the J call TRBJ2-2, with TRBD1 matching 11 bases. There are 16 residues in the CDR3. Trimming at V came to 4 bases and at J to 4 bases, leaving 5 bases not matched to a gene. CDR1 is LGHDT, CDR2 YNNKEL, per germline (reference sequence). The CDR3 spells CASSRYGQGATGELFF. DNA for the CDR3: TGTGCCAGCAGCCGATACGGACAGGGGGCCACCGGGGAGCTGTTTTTT.

In this sample, this clonotype turned up a few times. CDR3 in DNA: TGCAGTGCTAGAATAGCGGGCCTGAACACCGGGGAGCTGTTTTTT. Its protein is CSARIAGLNTGELFF. The rearrangement links TRBV20-1 to TRBJ2-2; 7 bases map to TRBD2. The germline V gene encodes CDR1 DFQATT and CDR2 SNEGSKA (reference sequence). The junction had 4 bases not matched to a gene; V was cut back by 2 bases and J by 1 base. The CDR3 spans 15 residues.

This chain joins TRBV20-1 and TRBJ2-7; 7 bases fit TRBD1. The CDR3 totals 13 residues. J lost 2 bases, V lost 7 bases, and 8 bases had no gene match. Germline loops: CDR1 DFQATT, CDR2 SNEGSKA (reference sequence). The CDR3: CSVTRDRAYEQYF. The CDR3 region has the DNA TGCAGTGTTACCCGGGACAGAGCCTACGAGCAGTACTTC.

This clonotype was seen repeatedly, ten times or more. The CDR3 is CASSESTRTGDTQYF. CDR3 bases: TGTGCCAGCAGTGAATCGACCCGGACAGGGGATACGCAGTATTTT. V usage is TRBV6-1 and J usage is TRBJ2-3; 8 bases agree with TRBD1. The CDR3 length is 15 residues. V was pared by 2 bases and J by 6 bases, with 7 bases of the junction left unmatched. The germline V gene encodes CDR1 MNHNS and CDR2 SASEGT.

This clonotype was detected ten times or more. The chain is built from TRBV7-9 and TRBJ2-1, with D possibly matching TRBD2 (6 bases). The V end lost 5 bases, the J end lost 7 bases, and 15 bases lay between the germline ends. Per germline, CDR1 SEHNR and CDR2 FQNEAQ (reference sequence). The CDR3 consists of 14 residues. The CDR3 protein is CASSPRIGGNEQFF. DNA for the CDR3: TGTGCCAGCAGCCCAAGAATTGGGGGGAATGAGCAGTTCTTC.

The sample holds many counts of this clonotype. This sequence joins TRBV11-2 and TRBJ2-1, with TRBD2 matching over 8 bases. There are 15 residues in the CDR3. V trimming: 5 bases; J trimming: 5 bases; junction bases outside the gene matches: 8. The germline V gene has CDR1 SGHAT and CDR2 FQNNGV. In DNA, the CDR3 is TGTGCCAGCAGCCCCGGGGGGGGGCCGAACAATGAGCAGTTCTTC. It yields the protein CASSPGGGPNNEQFF.

This clonotype was detected a few times. This chain links TRBV3-1 with TRBJ2-1, with TRBD2 identical over 10 bases. V trimming: 6 bases; J trimming: 8 bases; junction bases outside the gene matches: 10. This CDR3 has 15 residues. Germline V lookup: CDR1 LGHDT, CDR2 YNNKEL (reference sequence). CDR3: CASRETSGTFYEQFF. The CDR3 nucleotides read TGTGCCAGCAGAGAAACTAGCGGGACTTTCTATGAGCAGTTCTTC.

In this sample, this clonotype turned up a few times. The chain's CDR3 is CASSGQATNTGELFF. DNA for the CDR3: TGCGCCAGCAGCGGGCAGGCCACCAACACCGGGGAGCTGTTTTTT. The chain combines TRBV5-1 with TRBJ2-2; D unclear. V lost 4 bases to trimming and J lost 2 bases, with 12 bases between them. The CDR3 is 15 residues long. Germline lookup yields CDR1 SGHRS and CDR2 YFSETQ.

This clonotype has a handful of counts. The chain recombines TRBV12-3 or TRBV12-4 with TRBJ1-5; tentatively, D is TRBD1 (6 bases). This CDR3 has 14 residues. Trimming left V 6 bases short and J 6 bases short, with 15 bases between. CDR3 DNA: TGTGCCAGCAGCCCTGGGGGGGGCGGTCAGCCCCAGCATTTT. It yields the protein CASSPGGGGQPQHF.

This clonotype has ten or more counts. Mismatch with germline at one junction end may stem from a read error. This chain uses TRBV12-3 or TRBV12-4 with TRBJ1-1, with 9 bases matching TRBD1. The CDR3 has 14 amino acids. The CDR3 loop is CASSLATGGADAFF. The CDR3 DNA is TGTGCCAGCAGTCTAGCTACAGGGGGCGCAGACGCTTTCTTT.

This clonotype was seen a few times. The chain has TRBV7-9 and TRBJ2-5; unclear D gene. This CDR3 is built from 14 residues. Germline CDR1 reads SEHNR; CDR2 reads FQNEAQ (reference sequence). Trimming stripped 4 bases from V and 5 bases from J, with 14 bases between. The DNA for the CDR3 is TGTGCCAGCAGCTATAGAGCCCTCTGGGAGACCCAGTACTTC. It translates to CASSYRALWETQYF.

V gene TRBV5-1 combines with J gene TRBJ2-7; 7 nucleotides align to TRBD2. V gave up 1 base and J gave up 0 bases; unmatched junction bases: 4. CDR1 and CDR2 from the germline V gene are SGHRS and YFSETQ. There are 15 residues in the CDR3. The CDR3 DNA reads as TGCGCCAGCAGCTTGTCTGGCGGGAGCTCCTACGAGCAGTACTTC. Protein product: CASSLSGGSSYEQYF.

This clonotype was observed a handful of times. The gene calls are TRBV12-3 or TRBV12-4 and TRBJ2-2; 8 bases map to TRBD2. This CDR3 region has 15 residues. Trimming at V came to 6 bases and at J to 2 bases, leaving 5 bases not matched to a gene. The CDR3 reads CASRRAGGNTGELFF. The CDR3 DNA sequence: TGTGCCAGCAGAAGGGCGGGAGGTAACACCGGGGAGCTGTTTTTT.